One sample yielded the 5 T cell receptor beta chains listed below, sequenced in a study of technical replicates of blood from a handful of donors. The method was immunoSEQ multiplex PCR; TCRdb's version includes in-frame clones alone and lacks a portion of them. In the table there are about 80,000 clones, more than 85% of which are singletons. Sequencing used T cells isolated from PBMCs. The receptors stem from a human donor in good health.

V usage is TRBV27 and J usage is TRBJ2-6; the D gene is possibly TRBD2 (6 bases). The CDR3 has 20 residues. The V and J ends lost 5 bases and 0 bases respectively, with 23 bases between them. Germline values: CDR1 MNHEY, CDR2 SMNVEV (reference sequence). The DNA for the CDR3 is TGTGCCAGCAGTAGTAATTACCCCGGGGACTGGAGCTCTGGGGCCAACGTCCTGACTTTC. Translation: CASSSNYPGDWSSGANVLTF. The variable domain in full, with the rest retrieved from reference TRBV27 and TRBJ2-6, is EAQVTQNPRYLITVTGKKLTVTCSQNMNHEYMSWYRQDPGLGLRQIYYSMNVEVTDKGDVPEGYKVSRKEKRNFPLILESPSPNQTSLYFCASSSNYPGDWSSGANVLTFGAGSRLTVL.

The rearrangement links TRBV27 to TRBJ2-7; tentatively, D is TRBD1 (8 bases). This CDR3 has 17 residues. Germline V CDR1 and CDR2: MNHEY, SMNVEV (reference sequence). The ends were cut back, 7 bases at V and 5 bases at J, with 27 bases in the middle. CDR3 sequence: CASKVRTGRVGVNEQYF. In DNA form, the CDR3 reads TGTGCCAGCAAGGTTCGGACAGGGAGGGTGGGAGTCAACGAGCAGTACTTC.

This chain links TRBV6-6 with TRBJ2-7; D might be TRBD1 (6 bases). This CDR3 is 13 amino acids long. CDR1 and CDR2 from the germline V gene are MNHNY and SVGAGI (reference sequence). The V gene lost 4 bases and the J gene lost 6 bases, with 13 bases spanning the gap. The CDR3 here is CASSSTGFAEQYF. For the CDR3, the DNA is TGTGCCAGCAGTTCTACAGGGTTCGCCGAGCAGTACTTC.

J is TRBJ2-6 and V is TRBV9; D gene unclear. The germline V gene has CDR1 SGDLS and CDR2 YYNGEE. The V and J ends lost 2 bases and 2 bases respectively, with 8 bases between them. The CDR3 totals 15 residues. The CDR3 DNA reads TGTGCCAGCAGCGTCCATATAGCTGGGGCCAACGTCCTGACTTTC. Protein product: CASSVHIAGANVLTF.

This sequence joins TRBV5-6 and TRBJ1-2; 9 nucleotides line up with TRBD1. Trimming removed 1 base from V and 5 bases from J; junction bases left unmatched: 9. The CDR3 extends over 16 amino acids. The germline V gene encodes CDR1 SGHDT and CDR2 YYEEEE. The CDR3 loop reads CASSLRDRDRDYGYTF. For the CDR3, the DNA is TGTGCCAGCAGCTTGCGGGACAGGGACAGGGATTATGGCTACACCTTC.